Below are 3 T cell receptor beta chains sequenced from a single sample in a study of cytomegalovirus exposure and HLA in healthy donors. PCR employed 60 Vbeta and 13 Jbeta primers. The data were produced by immunoSEQ multiplex PCR, yet TCRdb's version contains in-frame clones alone and is incomplete. The sample lists around 120,000 clones, roughly 83% occurring once. Sequenced input: PBMCs. All receptors come from a girl between 2 and 10 years old in good health and CMV-seronegative.

This sequence joins TRBV2 and TRBJ2-7; the match to TRBD2 covers 7 bases. Per germline, CDR1 SNHLY and CDR2 FYNNEI. Trimming removed 8 bases from V and 3 bases from J; junction bases left unmatched: 10. The CDR3 spans 14 residues. The CDR3 reads CASYLGGEVYEQYF. CDR3 DNA sequence: TGTGCCAGCTATCTGGGAGGGGAGGTCTACGAGCAGTACTTC.

Written as DNA, the CDR3 is TGTGCCAGCAGCTTGGGGTGGGGACAGCACTCTGGGGCCAACGTCCTGACTTTC. Its protein product is CASSLGWGQHSGANVLTF. The chain combines TRBV5-8 with TRBJ2-6, with 7 bases identical to TRBD1. The CDR3 consists of 18 residues. Germline assignment: CDR1 SGHTS and CDR2 YDEGEE. Trimming cost V 0 bases and J 0 bases; bases outside gene matches: 6.

The V call is TRBV19, the J call TRBJ1-5; TRBD1 might be the D (6 bases). CDR1 LNHDA and CDR2 SQIVND come from the germline V gene (reference sequence). V was pared by 5 bases and J by 7 bases, with 15 bases between. CDR3 length equals 14 residues. CDR3: CASSSQGSGQPQHF. Here the CDR3 DNA reads TGTGCCAGTAGTTCACAGGGTTCCGGCCAGCCCCAGCATTTT.